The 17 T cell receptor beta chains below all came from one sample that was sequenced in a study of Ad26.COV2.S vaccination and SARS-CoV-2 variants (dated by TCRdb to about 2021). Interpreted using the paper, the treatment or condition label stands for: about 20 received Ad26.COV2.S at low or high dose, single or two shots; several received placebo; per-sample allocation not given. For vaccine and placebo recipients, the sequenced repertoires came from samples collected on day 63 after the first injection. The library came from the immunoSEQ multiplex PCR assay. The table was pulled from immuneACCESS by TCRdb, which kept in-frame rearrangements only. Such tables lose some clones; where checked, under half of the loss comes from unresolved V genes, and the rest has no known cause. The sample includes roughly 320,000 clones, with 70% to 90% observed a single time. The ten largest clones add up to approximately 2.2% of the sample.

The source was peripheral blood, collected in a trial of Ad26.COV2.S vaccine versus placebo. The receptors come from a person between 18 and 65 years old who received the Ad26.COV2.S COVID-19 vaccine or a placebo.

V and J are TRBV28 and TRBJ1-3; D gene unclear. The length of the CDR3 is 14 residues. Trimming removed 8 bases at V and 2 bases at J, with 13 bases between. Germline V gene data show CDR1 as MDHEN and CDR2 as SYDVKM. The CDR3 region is CASEEFKTGNTIYF. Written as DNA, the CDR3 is TGTGCCAGCGAGGAGTTCAAAACTGGAAACACCATATATTTT.

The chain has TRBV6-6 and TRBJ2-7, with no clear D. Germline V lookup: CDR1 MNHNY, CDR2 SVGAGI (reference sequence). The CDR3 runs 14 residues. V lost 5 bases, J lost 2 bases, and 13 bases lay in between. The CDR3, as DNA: TGTGCCAGCAGTCCCTCGGTGGGTCCCTACGAGCAGTACTTC. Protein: CASSPSVGPYEQYF.

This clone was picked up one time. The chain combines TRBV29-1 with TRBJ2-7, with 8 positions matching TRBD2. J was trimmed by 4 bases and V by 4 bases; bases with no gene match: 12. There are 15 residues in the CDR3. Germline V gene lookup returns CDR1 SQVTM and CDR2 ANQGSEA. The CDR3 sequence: CSVAWGLDSSYEQYF. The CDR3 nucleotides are TGCAGCGTTGCATGGGGACTAGACAGCTCTTACGAGCAGTACTTC.

CDR3 sequence reads: CASSSRRGLGNQPQHF. For the CDR3, the DNA is TGTGCCAGCAGCTCTAGGAGAGGGCTGGGCAATCAGCCCCAGCATTTT. The chain is built from TRBV21-1 and TRBJ1-5. TRBV21-1 is noted as a pseudogene. The CDR3 consists of 16 residues.

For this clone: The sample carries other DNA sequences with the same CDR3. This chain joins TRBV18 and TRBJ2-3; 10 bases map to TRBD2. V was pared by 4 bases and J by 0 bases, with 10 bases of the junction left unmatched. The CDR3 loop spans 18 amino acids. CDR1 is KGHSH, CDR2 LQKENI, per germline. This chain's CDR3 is CASSRRGTSESSTDTQYF. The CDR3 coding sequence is TGTGCCAGCTCACGGAGGGGGACTAGCGAATCTAGCACAGATACGCAGTATTTT. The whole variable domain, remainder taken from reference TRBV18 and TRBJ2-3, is NAGVMQNPRHLVRRRGQEARLRCSPMKGHSHVYWYRQLPEEGLKFMVYLQKENIIDESGMPKERFSAEFPKEGPSILRIQQVVRGDSAAYFCASSRRGTSESSTDTQYFGPGTRLTVL.

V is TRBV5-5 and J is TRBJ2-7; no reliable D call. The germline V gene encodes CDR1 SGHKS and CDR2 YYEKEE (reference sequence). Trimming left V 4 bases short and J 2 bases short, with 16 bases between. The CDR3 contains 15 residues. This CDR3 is CASSPRLAGAYEQYF. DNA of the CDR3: TGTGCCAGCAGCCCGCGTTTAGCAGGAGCCTACGAGCAGTACTTC.

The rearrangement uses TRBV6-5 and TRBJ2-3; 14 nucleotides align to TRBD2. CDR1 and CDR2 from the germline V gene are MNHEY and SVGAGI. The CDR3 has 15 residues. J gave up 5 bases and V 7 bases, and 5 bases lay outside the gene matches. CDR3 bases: TGTGCCAGCACGGAGGGACTAGCGGGGGTAGATACGCAGTATTTT. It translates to CASTEGLAGVDTQYF.

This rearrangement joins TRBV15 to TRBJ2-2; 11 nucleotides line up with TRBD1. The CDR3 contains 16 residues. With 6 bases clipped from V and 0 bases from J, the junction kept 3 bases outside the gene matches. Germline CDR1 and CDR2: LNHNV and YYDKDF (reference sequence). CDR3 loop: CATSGTGGANTGELFF. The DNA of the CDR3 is TGTGCCACCAGTGGGACAGGGGGAGCGAACACCGGGGAGCTGTTTTTT. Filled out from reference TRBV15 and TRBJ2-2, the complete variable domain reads DAMVIQNPRYQVTQFGKPVTLSCSQTLNHNVMYWYQQKSSQAPKLLFHYYDKDFNNEADTPDNFQSRRPNTSFCFLDIRSPGLGDTAMYLCATSGTGGANTGELFFGEGSRLTVL.

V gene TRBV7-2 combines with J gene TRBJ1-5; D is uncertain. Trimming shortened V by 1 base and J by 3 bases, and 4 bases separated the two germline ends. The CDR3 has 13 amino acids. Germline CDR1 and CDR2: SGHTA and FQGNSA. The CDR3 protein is CASSLDYNQPQHF. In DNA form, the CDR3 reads TGTGCCAGCAGCTTAGACTACAATCAGCCCCAGCATTTT.

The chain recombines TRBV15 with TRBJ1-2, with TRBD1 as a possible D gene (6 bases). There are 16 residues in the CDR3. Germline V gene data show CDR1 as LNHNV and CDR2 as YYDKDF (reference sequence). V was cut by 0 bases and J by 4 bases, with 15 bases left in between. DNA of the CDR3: TGTGCCACCAGCAGAGATGCTGAGGGGGTGGGCTATGGCTACACCTTC. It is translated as CATSRDAEGVGYGYTF.

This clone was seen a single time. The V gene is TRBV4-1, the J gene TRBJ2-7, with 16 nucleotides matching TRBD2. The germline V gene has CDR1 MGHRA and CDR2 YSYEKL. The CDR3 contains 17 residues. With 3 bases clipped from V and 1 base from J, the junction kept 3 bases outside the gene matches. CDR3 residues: CASSHPGLAGGSYEQYF. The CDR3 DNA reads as TGCGCCAGCAGCCATCCGGGACTAGCGGGGGGGTCCTACGAGCAGTACTTC.

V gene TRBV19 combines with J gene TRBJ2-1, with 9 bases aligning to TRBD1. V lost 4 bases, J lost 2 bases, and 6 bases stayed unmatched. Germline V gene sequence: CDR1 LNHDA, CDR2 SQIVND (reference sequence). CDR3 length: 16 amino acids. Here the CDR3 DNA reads TGTGCCAGTAGTAGAGACAGGGGGGAAGCCTACAATGAGCAGTTCTTC. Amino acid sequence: CASSRDRGEAYNEQFF.

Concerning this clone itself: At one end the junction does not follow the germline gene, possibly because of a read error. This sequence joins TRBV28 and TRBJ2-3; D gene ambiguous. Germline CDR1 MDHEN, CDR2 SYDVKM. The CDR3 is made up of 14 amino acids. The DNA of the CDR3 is TGTGCCGGCAGTCTAGGGAAGGAGACAGATACGCAGTATTTT. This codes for CAGSLGKETDTQYF.

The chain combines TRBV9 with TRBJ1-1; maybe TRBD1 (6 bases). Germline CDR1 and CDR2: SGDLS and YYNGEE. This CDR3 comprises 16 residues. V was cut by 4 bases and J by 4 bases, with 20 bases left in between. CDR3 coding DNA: TGTGCCAGCAGCTCAAACAGGGAGAGGGTTGGCACTGAAGCTTTCTTT. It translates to CASSSNRERVGTEAFF.

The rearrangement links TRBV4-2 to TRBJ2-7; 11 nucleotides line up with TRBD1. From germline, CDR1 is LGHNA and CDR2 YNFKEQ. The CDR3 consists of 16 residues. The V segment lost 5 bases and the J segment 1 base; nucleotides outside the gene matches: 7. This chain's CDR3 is CASSKDRGLGSYEQYF. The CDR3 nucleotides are TGTGCCAGCAGCAAGGACAGGGGGCTCGGATCCTACGAGCAGTACTTC.

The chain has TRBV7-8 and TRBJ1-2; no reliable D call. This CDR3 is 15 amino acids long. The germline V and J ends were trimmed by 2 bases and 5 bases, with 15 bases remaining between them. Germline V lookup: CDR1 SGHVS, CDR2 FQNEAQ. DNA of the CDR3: TGTGCCAGCAGCTTAATAATTCGGGCCGAGTATGGCTACACCTTC. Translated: CASSLIIRAEYGYTF.

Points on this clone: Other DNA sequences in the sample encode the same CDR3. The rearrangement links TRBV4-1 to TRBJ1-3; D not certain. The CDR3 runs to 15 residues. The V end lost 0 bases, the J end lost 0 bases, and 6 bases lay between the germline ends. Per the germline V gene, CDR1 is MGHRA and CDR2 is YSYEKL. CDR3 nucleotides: TGCGCCAGCAGCCAAGACAGGTCCTCTGGAAACACCATATATTTT. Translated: CASSQDRSSGNTIYF.